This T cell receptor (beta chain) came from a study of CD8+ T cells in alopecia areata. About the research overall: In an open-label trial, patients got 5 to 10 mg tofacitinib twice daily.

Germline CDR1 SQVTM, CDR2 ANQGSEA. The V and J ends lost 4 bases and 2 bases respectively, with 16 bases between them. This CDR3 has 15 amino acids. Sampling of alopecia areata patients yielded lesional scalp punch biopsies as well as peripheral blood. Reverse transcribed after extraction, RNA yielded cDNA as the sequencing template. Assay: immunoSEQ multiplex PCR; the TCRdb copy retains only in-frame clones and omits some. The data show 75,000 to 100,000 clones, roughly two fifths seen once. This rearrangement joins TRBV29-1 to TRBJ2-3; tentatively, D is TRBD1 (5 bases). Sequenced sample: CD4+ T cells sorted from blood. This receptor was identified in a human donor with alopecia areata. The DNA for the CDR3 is TGCAGCGTTGCTGGCAGGACACGGACCACAGATACGCAGTATTTT. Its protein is CSVAGRTRTTDTQYF.